This TCR beta chain was identified during a study of a mutant IDH1 vaccine in newly diagnosed glioma. At the level of the study: The start of vaccination came 4-6 weeks after radiotherapy alone, or with temozolomide cycles. Broader study findings: Changes in the top peripheral T cell clonotypes seemingly had no bearing on pseudoprogression.

Sequencing used immunoSEQ multiplex PCR; TCRdb keeps in-frame clones, though not all of them. The sample lists about 48,000 clones, more than 65% occurring once. Stated time point: week 35, safety follow-up. Topical imiquimod accompanied each vaccine dose, which consisted of 300 ug of mutant IDH1 20-mer peptide. Patients, over weeks 1, 3, 5, 7, 11, 15, 19 and 23, received a total of eight vaccinations. Germline V gene lookup returns CDR1 LNHDA and CDR2 SQIVND (reference sequence). CDR3 length: 15 amino acids. V was cut by 5 bases and J by 3 bases, with 16 bases left in between. To note about this clone: Its cognate antigen is unknown.

The sequence was collected from a man aged 35-49 years with glioma. This chain connects TRBV19 to TRBJ1-2; TRBD1 might be the D (5 bases). The material was PBMCs, obtained from a glioma patient whose treatment included an IDH1 peptide vaccine. The CDR3 protein is CASSFPSGGDYGYTF. The CDR3 DNA follows: TGTGCCAGTAGTTTCCCCTCGGGGGGGGACTATGGCTACACCTTC.